What follows are 9 T cell receptor beta chains derived from one specimen sequenced in a study of T-cell reconstitution after alpha-beta-depleted transplantation in children. TCRbeta library preparation incorporated unique molecular identifiers. TCRdb fed the PCR reads into MiXCR, producing one record per CDR3 protein. The sample records hundreds of thousands of distinct CDR3 sequences, around 7.1% being singletons. These receptors lack a known antigen. Regarding the study as a whole: T-cell counts and diversity at one year following transplant were attributed mainly to newly produced T cells.

The material was peripheral blood, obtained 360 days after TCRalphabeta/CD19-depleted stem cell transplant. All receptors derive from a female patient aged 2-9 years who had a stem cell transplant for Fanconi anemia, so the T cells may come from the graft donor.

The chain links TRBV12-3 or TRBV12-4 to TRBJ1-6; 10 nucleotides agree with TRBD1. This CDR3 is 16 amino acids long. Germline trimming cut 1 base from V and 8 bases from J; bases unmatched to any gene: 5. CDR3 nucleotides: TGTGCCAGCAGTTTAGGGGACAGGGGATTGGATTCACCCCTCCACTTT. Its protein is CASSLGDRGLDSPLHF.

The table lists this clonotype with many counts. The gene calls are TRBV3-1 and TRBJ2-2; TRBD2 matches at 10 bases. CDR1 LGHDT and CDR2 YNNKEL come from the germline V gene (reference sequence). Germline trimming cut 1 base from V and 2 bases from J; bases unmatched to any gene: 7. The CDR3 has 18 amino acids. The CDR3 here is CASSQVVVAGGNTGELFF. The CDR3 region has the DNA TGTGCCAGCAGCCAAGTAGTCGTAGCGGGGGGTAACACCGGGGAGCTGTTTTTT.

This clonotype was seen at least ten times. The chain joins TRBV10-3 to TRBJ2-6, with D maybe TRBD1 (6 bases). V was clipped by 4 bases and J by 0 bases, with 10 bases between them. The CDR3 runs to 16 residues. CDR1 is ENHRY, CDR2 SYGVKD, per germline. CDR3 DNA sequence: TGTGCCATCAGTGGACAGGTGGTCTCTGGGGCCAACGTCCTGACTTTC. Translating it yields CAISGQVVSGANVLTF.

About this clonotype: Just one base apart from a much larger clone, this may be a read error. The rearrangement joins TRBV20-1 to TRBJ2-3, with D unclear. V shed 3 bases and J shed 2 bases, with 3 bases lying between them. The germline V gene encodes CDR1 DFQATT and CDR2 SNEGSKA (reference sequence). The CDR3 runs 11 residues. CDR3 sequence reads: CSASLTDTQYF. The DNA of the CDR3 is TGCAGTGCTAGCCTCACAGATACGCAGTATTTT.

This clonotype was recorded at least ten times. The chain recombines TRBV11-2 with TRBJ2-1; 8 bases line up with TRBD1. Germline CDR1 and CDR2: SGHAT and FQNNGV. This CDR3 contains 15 residues. V was clipped by 1 base and J by 4 bases; unmatched bases: 3. The CDR3 loop is CASSLARTGYNEQFF. In DNA, the CDR3 is TGTGCCAGCAGCTTAGCCCGGACAGGGTACAATGAGCAGTTCTTC.

This clonotype was seen at least ten times. The gene calls are TRBV10-3 and TRBJ1-2; D gene uncertain. The V gene's germline CDR1 is ENHRY and CDR2 SYGVKD. The CDR3 contains 15 residues. V lost 6 bases, J lost 0 bases, and 14 bases lay in between. CDR3 sequence reads: CAISPGGHSNYGYTF. The CDR3 nucleotides read TGTGCCATCAGCCCGGGCGGGCACTCTAACTATGGCTACACCTTC.

This clonotype was recorded at least ten times. The chain uses TRBV5-1 and TRBJ1-2; unclear D gene. Germline values: CDR1 SGHRS, CDR2 YFSETQ. Trimming left V 4 bases short and J 8 bases short, with 15 bases between. The CDR3 loop spans 13 amino acids. CDR3 sequence (DNA): TGCGCCAGCAGCCTCTCCGTTACGACGGGCTACACCTTC. Translated: CASSLSVTTGYTF.

This clonotype was seen ten or more times. The rearrangement links TRBV29-1 to TRBJ1-4, with TRBD1 matching 7 bases. CDR3 length equals 15 residues. The junction had 8 bases not matched to a gene; V was cut back by 4 bases and J by 3 bases. Germline V gene sequence: CDR1 SQVTM, CDR2 ANQGSEA. DNA of the CDR3: TGCAGCGTTGGGGTATCCGGGACAGCTAATGAAAAACTGTTTTTT. Translated: CSVGVSGTANEKLFF.

This clonotype was counted many times. The V call is TRBV20-1, the J call TRBJ2-5; D is unresolved. Germline V CDR1 and CDR2: DFQATT, SNEGSKA (reference sequence). The CDR3 is made up of 13 amino acids. Trimming stripped 5 bases from V and 4 bases from J, with 14 bases between. Here the CDR3 DNA reads TGCAGTGCTCACCCTTCCCAATTAGAGACCCAGTACTTC. Protein: CSAHPSQLETQYF.